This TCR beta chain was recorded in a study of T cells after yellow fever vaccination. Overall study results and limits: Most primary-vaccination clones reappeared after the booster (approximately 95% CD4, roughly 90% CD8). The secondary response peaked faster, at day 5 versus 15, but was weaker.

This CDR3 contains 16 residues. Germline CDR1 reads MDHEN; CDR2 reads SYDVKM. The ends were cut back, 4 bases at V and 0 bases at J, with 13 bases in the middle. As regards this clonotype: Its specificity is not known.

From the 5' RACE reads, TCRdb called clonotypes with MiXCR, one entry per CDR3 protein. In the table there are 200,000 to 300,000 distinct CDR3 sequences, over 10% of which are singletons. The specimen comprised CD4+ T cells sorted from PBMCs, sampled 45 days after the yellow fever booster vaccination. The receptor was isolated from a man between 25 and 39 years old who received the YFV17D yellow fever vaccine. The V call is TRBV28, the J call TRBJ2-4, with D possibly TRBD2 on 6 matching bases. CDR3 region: CASSSGGTLAKNIQYF. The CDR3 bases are TGTGCCAGCAGTTCCGGAGGGACGTTAGCCAAAAACATTCAGTACTTC. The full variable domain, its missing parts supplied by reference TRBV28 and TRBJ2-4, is DVKVTQSSRYLVKRTGEKVFLECVQDMDHENMFWYRQDPGLGLRLIYFSYDVKMKEKGDIPEGYSVSREKKERFSLILESASTNQTSMYLCASSSGGTLAKNIQYFGAGTRLSVL.